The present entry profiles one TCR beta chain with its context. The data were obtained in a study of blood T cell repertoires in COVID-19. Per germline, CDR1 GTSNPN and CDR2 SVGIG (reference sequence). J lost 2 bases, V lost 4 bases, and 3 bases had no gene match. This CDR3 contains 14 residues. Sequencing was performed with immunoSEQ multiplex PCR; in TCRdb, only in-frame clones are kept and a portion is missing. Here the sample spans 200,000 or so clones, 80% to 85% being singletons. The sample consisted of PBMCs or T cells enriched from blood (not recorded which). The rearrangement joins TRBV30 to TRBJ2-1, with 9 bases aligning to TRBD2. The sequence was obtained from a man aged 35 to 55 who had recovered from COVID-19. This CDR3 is CAWTGGGAYNEQFF. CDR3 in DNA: TGTGCCTGGACTGGCGGGGGGGCCTACAATGAGCAGTTCTTC.